This TCR beta chain came from a study of molecular identifiers for immune sequencing clone quantification. The overall study: Five aliquots were made in replicates from the RNA of about 20,000 or 100,000 naive CD8 cells, and four were sequenced. Study-level points and caveats: Amid 940,000 or so naive cells, spiked Jurkat TCR RNA from one cell was reportedly still detectable.

Naive CD8 T cells, phenotype CD8+CD4-CCR7+CD45RA+, were sorted. This clonotype came up a few times. Its antigen remains unidentified. V shed 5 bases and J 10 bases; nucleotides not matched to a gene: 10. This CDR3 comprises 14 residues. Germline CDR1 is SGHNT and CDR2 is YENEEA. MiXCR was run by TCRdb on the PCR reads, yielding one entry per CDR3 protein. The sample has about 97,000 distinct CDR3 sequences, 20% to 30% seen once. Sequencing input: naive CD8+ T cells from blood, with Jurkat cell RNA spiked in. Subset here: FACS-sorted CD8+CD4-CCR7+CD45RA+ naive T cells. This clonotype was sampled from a human donor in good health. Some libraries in this study had Jurkat cell RNA spiked in. V and J are TRBV11-3 and TRBJ2-1; 8 bases are shared with TRBD2. This chain's CDR3 is CASSPDSGTGEQFF. In DNA, the CDR3 is TGTGCCAGCAGCCCTGATAGCGGGACCGGGGAGCAGTTCTTC. The whole variable domain, filled in from reference TRBV11-3 and TRBJ2-1, reads EAGVVQSPRYKIIEKKQPVAFWCNPISGHNTLYWYLQNLGQGPELLIRYENEEAVDDSQLPKDRFSAERLKGVDSTLKIQPAELGDSAVYLCASSPDSGTGEQFFGPGTRLTVL.